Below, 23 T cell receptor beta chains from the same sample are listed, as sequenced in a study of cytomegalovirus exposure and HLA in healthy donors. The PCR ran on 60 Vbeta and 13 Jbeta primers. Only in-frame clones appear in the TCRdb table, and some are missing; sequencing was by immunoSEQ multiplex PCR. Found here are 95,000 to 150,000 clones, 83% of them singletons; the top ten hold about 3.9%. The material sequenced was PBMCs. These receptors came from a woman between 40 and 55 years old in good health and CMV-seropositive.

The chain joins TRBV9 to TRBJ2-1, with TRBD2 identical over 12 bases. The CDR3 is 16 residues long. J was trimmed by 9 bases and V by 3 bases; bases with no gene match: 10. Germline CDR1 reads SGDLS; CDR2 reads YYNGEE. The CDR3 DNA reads TGTGCCAGCAGCGGACTAGCGGGAGCTCTCCACAGTGAGCAGTTCTTC. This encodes CASSGLAGALHSEQFF. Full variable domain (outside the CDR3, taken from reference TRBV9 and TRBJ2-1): DSGVTQTPKHLITATGQRVTLRCSPRSGDLSVYWYQQSLDQGLQFLIQYYNGEERAKGNILERFSAQQFPDLHSELNLSSLELGDSALYFCASSGLAGALHSEQFFGPGTRLTVL.

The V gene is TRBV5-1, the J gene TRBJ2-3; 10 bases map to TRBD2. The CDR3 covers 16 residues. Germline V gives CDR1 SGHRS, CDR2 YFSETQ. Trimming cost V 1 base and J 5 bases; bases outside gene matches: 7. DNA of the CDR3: TGCGCCAGCAGCTTGTCTAGCGGGAGTTCGATAGATACGCAGTATTTT. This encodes CASSLSSGSSIDTQYF.

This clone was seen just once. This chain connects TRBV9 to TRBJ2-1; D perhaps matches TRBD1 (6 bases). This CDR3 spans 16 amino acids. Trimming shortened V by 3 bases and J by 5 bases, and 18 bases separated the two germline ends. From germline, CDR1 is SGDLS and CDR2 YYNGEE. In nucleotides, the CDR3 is TGTGCCAGCAGCGCGGCACACAGGGAATTCGACAATGAGCAGTTCTTC. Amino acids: CASSAAHREFDNEQFF. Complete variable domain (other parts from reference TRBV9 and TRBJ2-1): DSGVTQTPKHLITATGQRVTLRCSPRSGDLSVYWYQQSLDQGLQFLIQYYNGEERAKGNILERFSAQQFPDLHSELNLSSLELGDSALYFCASSAAHREFDNEQFFGPGTRLTVL.

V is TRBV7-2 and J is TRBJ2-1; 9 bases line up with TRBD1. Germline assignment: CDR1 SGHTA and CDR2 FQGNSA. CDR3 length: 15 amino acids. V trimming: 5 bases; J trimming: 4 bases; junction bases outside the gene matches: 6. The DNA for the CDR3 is TGTGCCAGCAGCACCCGGGACAGGGATTACAATGAGCAGTTCTTC. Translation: CASSTRDRDYNEQFF.

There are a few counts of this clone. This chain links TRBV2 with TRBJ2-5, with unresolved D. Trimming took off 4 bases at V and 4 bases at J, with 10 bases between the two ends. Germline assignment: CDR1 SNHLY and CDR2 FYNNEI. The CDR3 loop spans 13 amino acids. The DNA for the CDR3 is TGTGCCAGCAGTGGAGTGGGCCCAGAGACCCAGTACTTC. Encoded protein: CASSGVGPETQYF.

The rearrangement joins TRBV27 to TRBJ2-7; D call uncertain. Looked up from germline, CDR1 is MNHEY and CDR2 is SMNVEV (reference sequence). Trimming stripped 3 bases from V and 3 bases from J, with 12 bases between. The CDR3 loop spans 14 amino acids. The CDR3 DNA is TGTGCCAGCAGTTTCTCTGGCAGCGTCTACGAGCAGTACTTC. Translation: CASSFSGSVYEQYF.

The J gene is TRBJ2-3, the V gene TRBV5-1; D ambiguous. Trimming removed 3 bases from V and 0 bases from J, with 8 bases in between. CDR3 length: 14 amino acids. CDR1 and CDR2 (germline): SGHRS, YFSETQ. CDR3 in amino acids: CASSSFGSTDTQYF. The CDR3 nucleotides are TGCGCCAGCAGCTCTTTTGGCAGCACAGATACGCAGTATTTT.

The CDR3 spells CASSQEPTSSTGWSLHF. In DNA, the CDR3 is TGTGCCAGCAGCCAAGAACCCACTTCCTCGACAGGTTGGTCCCTCCACTTT. This chain joins TRBV4-2 and TRBJ1-6, with D maybe TRBD1 (6 bases). This CDR3 contains 17 residues. V dropped 0 bases and J dropped 14 bases, with 23 bases sitting between them. Germline assignment: CDR1 LGHNA and CDR2 YNFKEQ.

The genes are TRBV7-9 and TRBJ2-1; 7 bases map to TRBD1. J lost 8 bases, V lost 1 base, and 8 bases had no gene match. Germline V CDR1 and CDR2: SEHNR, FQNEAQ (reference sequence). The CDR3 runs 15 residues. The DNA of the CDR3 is TGTGCCAGCAGCTTAGGGGGAACAGGGGTCTATGAGCAGTTCTTC. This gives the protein CASSLGGTGVYEQFF. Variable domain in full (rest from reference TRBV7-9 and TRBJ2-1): DTGVSQNPRHKITKRGQNVTFRCDPISEHNRLYWYRQTLGQGPEFLTYFQNEAQLEKSRLLSDRFSAERPKGSFSTLEIQRTEQGDSAMYLCASSLGGTGVYEQFFGPGTRLTVL.

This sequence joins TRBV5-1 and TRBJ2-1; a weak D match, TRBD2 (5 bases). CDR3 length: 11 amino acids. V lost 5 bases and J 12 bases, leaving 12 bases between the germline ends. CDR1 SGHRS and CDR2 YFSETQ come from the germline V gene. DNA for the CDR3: TGCGCCAGCAGGCGGGCAGAGGTGCAGTTCTTC. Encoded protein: CASRRAEVQFF. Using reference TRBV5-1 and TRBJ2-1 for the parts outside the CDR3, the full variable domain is KAGVTQTPRYLIKTRGQQVTLSCSPISGHRSVSWYQQTPGQGLQFLFEYFSETQRNKGNFPGRFSGRQFSNSRSEMNVSTLELGDSALYLCASRRAEVQFFGPGTRLTVL.

CDR3 bases: TGTGCCAGCAGCTTGCCAGGGGGAAACACTGAAGCTTTCTTT. This encodes CASSLPGGNTEAFF. V gene TRBV5-8 combines with J gene TRBJ1-1; 7 nucleotides align to TRBD1. CDR1 and CDR2 from the germline V gene are SGHTS and YDEGEE. The length of the CDR3 is 14 residues. V lost 1 base to trimming and J lost 2 bases; unmatched junction nucleotides: 2. Using reference TRBV5-8 and TRBJ1-1 for the parts outside the CDR3, the full variable domain is EAGVTQSPTHLIKTRGQQATLRCSPISGHTSVYWYQQALGLGLQFLLWYDEGEERNRGNFPPRFSGRQFPNYSSELNVNALELEDSALYLCASSLPGGNTEAFFGQGTRLTVV.

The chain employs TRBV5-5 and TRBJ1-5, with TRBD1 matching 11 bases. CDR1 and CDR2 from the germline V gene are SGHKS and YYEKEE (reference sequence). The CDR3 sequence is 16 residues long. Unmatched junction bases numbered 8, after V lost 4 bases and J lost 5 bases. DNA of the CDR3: TGTGCCAGCAGCCCTTTGGGACAGGGGGACTATCAGCCCCAGCATTTT. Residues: CASSPLGQGDYQPQHF.

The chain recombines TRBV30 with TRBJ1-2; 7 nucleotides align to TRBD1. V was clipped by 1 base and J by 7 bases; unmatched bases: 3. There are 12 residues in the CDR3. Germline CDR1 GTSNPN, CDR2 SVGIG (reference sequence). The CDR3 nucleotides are TGTGCCTGGAGTGCAGGGGGAGGTGGCTACACCTTC. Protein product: CAWSAGGGGYTF.

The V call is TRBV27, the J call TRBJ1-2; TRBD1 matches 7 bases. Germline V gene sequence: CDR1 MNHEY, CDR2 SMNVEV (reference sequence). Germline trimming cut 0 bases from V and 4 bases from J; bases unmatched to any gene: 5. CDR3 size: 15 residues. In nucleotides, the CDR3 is TGTGCCAGCAGTTTATCGTGGGACAGTGGCTATGGCTACACCTTC. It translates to CASSLSWDSGYGYTF.

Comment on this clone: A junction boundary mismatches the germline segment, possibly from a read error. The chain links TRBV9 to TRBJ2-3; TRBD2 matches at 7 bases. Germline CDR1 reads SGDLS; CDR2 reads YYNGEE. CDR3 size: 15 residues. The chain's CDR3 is CASSVVGGSIDTQYF. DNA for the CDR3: TGTGCCAGCAGCGTAGTAGGCGGGAGCATAGATACGCAGTATTTT.

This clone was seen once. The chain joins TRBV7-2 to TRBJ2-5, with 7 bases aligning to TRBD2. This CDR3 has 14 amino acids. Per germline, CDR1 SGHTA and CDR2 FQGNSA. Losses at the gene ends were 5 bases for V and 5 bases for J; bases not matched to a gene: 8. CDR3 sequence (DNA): TGTGCCAGCAGCCCCAATATGGGGGGGGAGACCCAGTACTTC. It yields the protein CASSPNMGGETQYF.

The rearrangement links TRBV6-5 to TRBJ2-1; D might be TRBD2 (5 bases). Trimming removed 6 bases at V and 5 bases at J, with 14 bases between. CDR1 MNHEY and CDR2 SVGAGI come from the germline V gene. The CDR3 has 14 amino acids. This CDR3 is CASSIRLADNEQFF. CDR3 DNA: TGTGCCAGCAGCATCCGGCTAGCAGACAATGAGCAGTTCTTC.

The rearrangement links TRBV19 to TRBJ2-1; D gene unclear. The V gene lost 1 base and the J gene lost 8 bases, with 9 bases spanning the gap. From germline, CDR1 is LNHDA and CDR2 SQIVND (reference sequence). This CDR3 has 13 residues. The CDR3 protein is CASSIGLSDEQFF. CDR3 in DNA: TGTGCCAGTAGTATAGGTCTCTCCGATGAGCAGTTCTTC.

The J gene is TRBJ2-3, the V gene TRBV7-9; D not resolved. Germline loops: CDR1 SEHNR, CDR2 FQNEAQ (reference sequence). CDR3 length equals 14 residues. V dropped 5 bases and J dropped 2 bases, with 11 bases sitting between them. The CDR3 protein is CASSMRHPTDTQYF. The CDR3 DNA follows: TGTGCCAGCAGCATGAGACACCCCACAGATACGCAGTATTTT.

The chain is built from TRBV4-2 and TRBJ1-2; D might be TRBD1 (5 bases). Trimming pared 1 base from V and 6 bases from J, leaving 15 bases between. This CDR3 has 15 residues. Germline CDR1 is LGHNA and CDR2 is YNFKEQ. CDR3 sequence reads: CASSQVRGGKDGYTF. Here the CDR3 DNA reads TGTGCCAGCAGCCAAGTGAGGGGAGGGAAGGATGGCTACACCTTC.

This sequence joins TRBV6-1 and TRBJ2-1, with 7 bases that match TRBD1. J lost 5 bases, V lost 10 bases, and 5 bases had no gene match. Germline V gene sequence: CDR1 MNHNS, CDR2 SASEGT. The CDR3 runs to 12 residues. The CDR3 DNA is TGTGCCACGGGACAGTTAAACAATGAGCAGTTCTTC. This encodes CATGQLNNEQFF.

CDR3 coding DNA: TGTGCCAGCAGCACAAGCGGACGGAACCTAAGGTTTTGTGGGAACTTC. Its protein product is CASSTSGRNLRFCGNF. V usage is TRBV21-1 and J usage is TRBJ2-4; the D call TRBD2 from the table was never checked on the DNA. TRBV21-1 is a pseudogene locus. CDR3 size: 16 residues.

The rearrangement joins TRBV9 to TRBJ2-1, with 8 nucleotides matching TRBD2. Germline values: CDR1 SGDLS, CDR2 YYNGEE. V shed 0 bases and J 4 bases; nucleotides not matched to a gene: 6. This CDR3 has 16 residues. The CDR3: CASSVGSGGRYNEQFF. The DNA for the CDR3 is TGTGCCAGCAGCGTAGGGTCGGGCGGGAGGTACAATGAGCAGTTCTTC. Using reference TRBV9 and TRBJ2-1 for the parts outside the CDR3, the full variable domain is DSGVTQTPKHLITATGQRVTLRCSPRSGDLSVYWYQQSLDQGLQFLIQYYNGEERAKGNILERFSAQQFPDLHSELNLSSLELGDSALYFCASSVGSGGRYNEQFFGPGTRLTVL.